The clone carrying this T cell receptor beta chain was found a few times. Its antigen remains unknown. TCR beta CDR3 region amplification was performed from RNA transcripts. Researchers ran a first-round RT-PCR on the TCR CDR3 using the HTBI primer set. TCRdb re-called the multiplex PCR reads with MiXCR, one entry per CDR3 protein. The profile covers some 720,000 distinct CDR3 sequences, with about 16% appearing a single time and under 8.5% taken by the ten largest. Trimming shortened V by 6 bases and J by 2 bases, and 17 bases separated the two germline ends. This CDR3 is 15 amino acids long. Germline V lookup: CDR1 SQVTM, CDR2 ANQGSEA. This sample was taken from a study of T cells in Graves' hyperthyroidism and ophthalmopathy. Study-level points and caveats: Within blood appeared most thyroid clonotypes that had expanded above 0.001.

This TCR was recovered from a man between 18 and 35 years old with Graves' hyperthyroidism. The chain has TRBV29-1 and TRBJ1-5; perhaps TRBD1 as D (6 bases). Specimen: blood. The CDR3 bases are TGCAGCGTCCTCGGGGGCAAGGTTGGCAATCAGCCCCAGCATTTT. Its translation: CSVLGGKVGNQPQHF.